One sample yielded the 26 T cell receptor beta chains listed below, sequenced in a study of T-cell reconstitution after alpha-beta-depleted transplantation in children. Unique molecular identifiers tagged the TCRbeta library. TCRdb reprocessed the PCR reads via MiXCR and lists one record per CDR3 protein. The repertoire includes hundreds of thousands of distinct CDR3 sequences, 13% of them detected once, and 2.2% sits in the top ten. Sequences were derived from PBMCs, mostly from graft donor cells, sampled 360 days after TCRalphabeta/CD19-depleted stem cell transplant. These receptors all come from a male patient between 10 and 17 years old who had a stem cell transplant for acute myeloid leukemia, so the T cells may come from the graft donor.

The genes are TRBV2 and TRBJ2-3, with 12 positions matching TRBD2. CDR1 and CDR2 (germline): SNHLY, FYNNEI. The J segment lost 0 bases and the V segment lost 7 bases, leaving 8 bases of the junction unmatched. The CDR3 spans 17 residues. For the CDR3, the DNA is TGTGCCAGCACACGGACTAGCGGGGATTCTAGCACAGATACGCAGTATTTT. It specifies CASTRTSGDSSTDTQYF.

This clonotype was found a few times. The rearrangement uses TRBV11-2 and TRBJ2-7, with 11 nucleotides matching TRBD2. CDR1 and CDR2 from the germline V gene are SGHAT and FQNNGV. This CDR3 spans 17 amino acids. V was clipped by 5 bases and J by 3 bases; unmatched bases: 12. CDR3 sequence (DNA): TGTGCCAGCAGCCCCATAGCCCAGGGACTAGCGGACTACGAGCAGTACTTC. Amino acid sequence: CASSPIAQGLADYEQYF.

The V gene is TRBV29-1, the J gene TRBJ1-5, with D possibly TRBD1 on 5 matching bases. Between the trimmed V and J ends, which lost 5 bases and 1 base, there was a span of 15 bases. Germline V gene data show CDR1 as SQVTM and CDR2 as ANQGSEA. CDR3 size: 15 residues. Here the CDR3 reads CSVTVGGVSNQPQHF. The CDR3 DNA is TGCAGCGTTACCGTGGGGGGAGTGAGCAATCAGCCCCAGCATTTT.

Many counts were recorded for this clonotype. The V gene is TRBV6-5, the J gene TRBJ1-5; D is ambiguous. Trimming took off 2 bases at V and 4 bases at J, with 6 bases between the two ends. In germline, CDR1 is MNHEY, CDR2 SVGAGI. The CDR3 has 13 residues. The CDR3, as DNA: TGTGCCAGCAGTTACGCCCGGAATCAGCCCCAGCATTTT. Its protein is CASSYARNQPQHF.

This clonotype was recorded a few times. The V call is TRBV30, the J call TRBJ2-7; D uncertain. V lost 2 bases to trimming and J lost 4 bases, with 6 bases between them. The CDR3 is 11 residues long. Germline values: CDR1 GTSNPN, CDR2 SVGIG (reference sequence). DNA for the CDR3: TGTGCCTGGAGTTCGGAGTACGAGCAGTACTTC. Its protein product is CAWSSEYEQYF. The full variable domain, in which reference TRBV30 and TRBJ2-7 provide the parts outside the CDR3, is SQTIHQWPATLVQPVGSPLSLECTVEGTSNPNLYWYRQAAGRGLQLLFYSVGIGQISSEVPQNLSASRPQDRQFILSSKKLLLSDSGFYLCAWSSEYEQYFGPGTRLTVT.

The chain carries TRBV4-2 and TRBJ2-1, with D possibly matching TRBD2 (6 bases). Germline CDR1 reads LGHNA; CDR2 reads YNFKEQ. Trimming stripped 1 base from V and 8 bases from J, with 9 bases between. This CDR3 is 13 amino acids long. The CDR3 region has the DNA TGTGCCAGCAGCCAAGGAAGACTAGATGAGCAGTTCTTC. Protein sequence: CASSQGRLDEQFF.

The CDR3 sequence is CAISGSAGVDTEAFF. DNA of the CDR3: TGTGCCATCAGTGGTAGTGCGGGGGTAGACACTGAAGCTTTCTTT. The genes are TRBV10-3 and TRBJ1-1, with D possibly matching TRBD1 (5 bases). The CDR3 is made up of 15 amino acids. V lost 4 bases and J 3 bases, leaving 15 bases between the germline ends. The germline V gene encodes CDR1 ENHRY and CDR2 SYGVKD.

Only a few counts were recorded for this clonotype. The V call is TRBV20-1, the J call TRBJ2-2; D call uncertain. V shed 1 base and J shed 1 base, with 7 bases lying between them. The CDR3 spans 14 residues. Germline lookup yields CDR1 DFQATT and CDR2 SNEGSKA (reference sequence). CDR3 protein: CSARVLMNTGELFF. The CDR3 DNA sequence: TGCAGTGCTAGAGTCTTAATGAACACCGGGGAGCTGTTTTTT.

The CDR3, as DNA: TGTGCCAGCAGTTTTTACCCGGGACTAAAACCTTACGAGCAGTACTTC. As protein: CASSFYPGLKPYEQYF. The V call is TRBV28, the J call TRBJ2-7, with 7 bases aligning to TRBD2. The CDR3 sequence is 16 residues long. CDR1 and CDR2 from the germline V gene are MDHEN and SYDVKM. The J segment lost 4 bases and the V segment lost 3 bases, leaving 12 bases of the junction unmatched.

This clonotype was picked up a small number of times. This chain links TRBV7-9 with TRBJ2-4; 7 nucleotides align to TRBD1. The CDR3 is 16 residues long. V lost 3 bases to trimming and J lost 1 base; unmatched junction nucleotides: 6. Germline-derived CDR1 and CDR2 are SEHNR and FQNEAQ (reference sequence). In DNA, the CDR3 is TGTGCCAGCAGCTTTGGACAGACAGGGGCCAAAAACATTCAGTACTTC. This gives the protein CASSFGQTGAKNIQYF.

In DNA form, the CDR3 reads TGTGCCAGTAGTATTTCGGACAGATCCTATGGCTACACCTTC. Residues: CASSISDRSYGYTF. This chain uses TRBV19 with TRBJ1-2; D may be TRBD1 (6 bases). The CDR3 length is 14 residues. Deletions cut 3 bases from V and 4 bases from J, with 12 bases between. CDR1 and CDR2 (germline): LNHDA, SQIVND (reference sequence).

This chain uses TRBV20-1 with TRBJ2-1, with TRBD2 matching 9 bases. Trimming took 5 bases from V and 2 from J; bases not matched to a gene: 7. The CDR3 is made up of 15 amino acids. Germline CDR1 reads DFQATT; CDR2 reads SNEGSKA (reference sequence). CDR3 nucleotides: TGCAGTGCTTATATAGCGGGAGCGACCTACAATGAGCAGTTCTTC. Protein sequence: CSAYIAGATYNEQFF.

This rearrangement joins TRBV7-8 to TRBJ1-5; 10 bases map to TRBD1. With 3 bases clipped from V and 4 bases from J, the junction kept 6 bases outside the gene matches. Germline-derived CDR1 and CDR2 are SGHVS and FQNEAQ. CDR3 length: 16 residues. The DNA for the CDR3 is TGTGCCAGCAGCTTGGGGACAGGGGTTTCAAATCAGCCCCAGCATTTT. Its translation is CASSLGTGVSNQPQHF.

This clonotype turned up a few times. The DNA is omitted, as the CDR3 cannot be located on it reliably, and the CDR3 follows TCRdb's listing. V gene TRBV13 combines with J gene TRBJ2-3; the table's D call, TRBD1, has no DNA check behind it. The CDR3 numbers 16 amino acids, ends counted. Per the germline V gene, CDR1 is PRHDT and CDR2 is FYEKMQ (reference sequence). The CDR3 sequence is CASSFGPGQGADTQYF.

V gene TRBV20-1 combines with J gene TRBJ1-6, with 7 positions matching TRBD1. The germline V gene encodes CDR1 DFQATT and CDR2 SNEGSKA (reference sequence). The CDR3 sequence is 14 residues long. V dropped 2 bases and J dropped 7; count of bases not matched to a gene: 5. Here the CDR3 DNA reads TGCAGTGCTAGATTCAGGGGGGGAAATTCACCCCTCCACTTT. Amino acid sequence: CSARFRGGNSPLHF.

The V call is TRBV6-2 or TRBV6-3, the J call TRBJ2-1, with TRBD1 matching over 7 bases. This CDR3 is built from 17 residues. The V and J ends lost 8 bases and 8 bases, in that order; junction bases with no gene match: 21. Looked up from germline, CDR1 is MNHEY and CDR2 is SVGEGT. The DNA of the CDR3 is TGTGCCAGCGAGAGACAGGGCTGGAGCGGCCTCTCATATGAGCAGTTCTTC. Residues: CASERQGWSGLSYEQFF.

V usage is TRBV28 and J usage is TRBJ2-2; 8 bases are a match to TRBD2. Looked up from germline, CDR1 is MDHEN and CDR2 is SYDVKM. This CDR3 comprises 18 residues. The J segment lost 2 bases and the V segment lost 2 bases, leaving 10 bases of the junction unmatched. Written as DNA, the CDR3 is TGTGCCAGCAGTTTACGGGCCCGGGGGGGGACTAACACCGGGGAGCTGTTTTTT. Translating gives CASSLRARGGTNTGELFF.

There are a few counts of this clonotype. CDR3 sequence reads: CASSSWTGGDTEAFF. CDR3 DNA sequence: TGTGCCAGCAGCTCGTGGACAGGGGGTGACACTGAAGCTTTCTTT. This chain joins TRBV7-9 and TRBJ1-1, with 10 bases identical to TRBD1. The CDR3 totals 15 residues. The junction had 5 bases not matched to a gene; V was cut back by 4 bases and J by 3 bases. Germline V gene lookup returns CDR1 SEHNR and CDR2 FQNEAQ (reference sequence).

This clonotype was detected many times. This chain connects TRBV28 to TRBJ2-7, with 8 bases that match TRBD1. This CDR3 spans 15 amino acids. Trimming removed 6 bases from V and 3 bases from J; junction bases left unmatched: 10. The germline CDR1 and CDR2 sequences are MDHEN and SYDVKM. The CDR3 protein is CASRLTGGSVYEQYF. The CDR3 nucleotides are TGTGCCAGCAGACTCACAGGGGGGTCCGTCTACGAGCAGTACTTC.

In its sample, this clonotype was seen many times. This chain uses TRBV6-2 or TRBV6-3 with TRBJ2-3, with unresolved D. Trimming pared 4 bases from V and 6 bases from J, leaving 11 bases between. The CDR3 spans 13 residues. CDR1 MNHEY and CDR2 SVGEGT come from the germline V gene. The CDR3 spells CASSWAGLDTQYF. The CDR3 nucleotides are TGTGCCAGCAGTTGGGCCGGGCTCGATACGCAGTATTTT.

Many counts were recorded for this clonotype. J is TRBJ2-7 and V is TRBV9, with D possibly TRBD2 on 5 matching bases. The CDR3 is made up of 15 amino acids. CDR1 SGDLS and CDR2 YYNGEE come from the germline V gene. The V end was cut by 0 bases, the J end by 2 bases, with 12 bases between. The CDR3 DNA reads TGTGCCAGCAGCGTAGCTCACCGGGATCCCTACGAGCAGTACTTC. Amino acids: CASSVAHRDPYEQYF.

This clonotype was picked up a small number of times. The J gene is TRBJ2-2, the V gene TRBV29-1; D may be TRBD1 (5 bases). The CDR3 extends over 13 amino acids. The germline V and J ends were trimmed by 5 bases and 1 base, with 8 bases remaining between them. CDR1 and CDR2 (germline): SQVTM, ANQGSEA. The CDR3 DNA is TGCAGCGTTCCTGACAGGAACACCGGGGAGCTGTTTTTT. This sequence encodes CSVPDRNTGELFF.

This clonotype was observed a handful of times. This chain links TRBV7-3 with TRBJ2-3; 8 positions agree with TRBD2. The CDR3 runs 16 residues. Per the germline V gene, CDR1 is SGHTA and CDR2 is FQGTGA. V was clipped by 1 base and J by 5 bases; unmatched bases: 8. This CDR3 reads CASSLKVAGFGDTQYF. The CDR3 DNA reads TGTGCCAGCAGCTTAAAGGTAGCGGGATTTGGAGATACGCAGTATTTT.

This rearrangement joins TRBV20-1 to TRBJ2-2, with 7 bases matching TRBD1. Trimming at V came to 5 bases and at J to 7 bases, leaving 10 bases not matched to a gene. Germline V gene lookup returns CDR1 DFQATT and CDR2 SNEGSKA (reference sequence). CDR3 length: 14 amino acids. The CDR3 region has the DNA TGCAGTGCTTCCCGACAGGGAGAATACGGGGAGCTGTTTTTT. Translation: CSASRQGEYGELFF.

This clonotype was detected only a few times. The genes are TRBV20-1 and TRBJ2-1; tentatively, D is TRBD1 or TRBD2 (6 bases each). CDR3 size: 14 residues. V was cut by 0 bases and J by 10 bases, with 16 bases left in between. From germline, CDR1 is DFQATT and CDR2 SNEGSKA (reference sequence). CDR3 region: CSARENFGGREQFF. In DNA, the CDR3 is TGCAGTGCTAGAGAAAATTTCGGGGGCCGGGAGCAGTTCTTC.

This chain links TRBV6-2 or TRBV6-3 with TRBJ2-7; D unresolved. With 0 bases removed from V and 3 bases from J, the gap between germline ends came to 15 bases. The CDR3 spans 16 residues. Per the germline V gene, CDR1 is MNHEY and CDR2 is SVGEGT. Here the CDR3 DNA reads TGTGCCAGCAGTTACTCATCCGGGTTCGAATTCTACGAGCAGTACTTC. As protein: CASSYSSGFEFYEQYF.